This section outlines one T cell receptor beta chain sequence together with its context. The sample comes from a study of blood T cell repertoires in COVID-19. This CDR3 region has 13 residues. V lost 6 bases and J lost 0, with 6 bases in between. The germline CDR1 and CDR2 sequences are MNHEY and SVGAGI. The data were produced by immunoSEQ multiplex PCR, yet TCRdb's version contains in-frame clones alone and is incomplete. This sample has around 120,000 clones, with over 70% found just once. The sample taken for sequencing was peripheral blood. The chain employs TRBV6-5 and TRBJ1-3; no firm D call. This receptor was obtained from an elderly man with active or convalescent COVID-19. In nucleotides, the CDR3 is TGTGCCAGCAGGCGAATCTCTGGAAACACCATATATTTT. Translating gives CASRRISGNTIYF.